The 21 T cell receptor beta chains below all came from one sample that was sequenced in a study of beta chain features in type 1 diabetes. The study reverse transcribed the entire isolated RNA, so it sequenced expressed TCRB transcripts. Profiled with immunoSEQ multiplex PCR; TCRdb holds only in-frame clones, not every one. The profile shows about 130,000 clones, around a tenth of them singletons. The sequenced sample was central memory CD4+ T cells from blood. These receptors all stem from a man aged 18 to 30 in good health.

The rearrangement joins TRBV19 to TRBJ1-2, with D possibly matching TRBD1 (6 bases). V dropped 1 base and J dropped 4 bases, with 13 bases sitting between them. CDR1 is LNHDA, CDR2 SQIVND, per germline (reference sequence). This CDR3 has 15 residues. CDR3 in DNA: TGTGCCAGTAGTATAGCTTGGGGGCCGGGCTATGGCTACACCTTC. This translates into CASSIAWGPGYGYTF. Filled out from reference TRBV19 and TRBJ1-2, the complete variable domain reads DGGITQSPKYLFRKEGQNVTLSCEQNLNHDAMYWYRQDPGQGLRLIYYSQIVNDFQKGDIAEGYSVSREKKESFPLTVTSAQKNPTAFYLCASSIAWGPGYGYTFGSGTRLTVV.

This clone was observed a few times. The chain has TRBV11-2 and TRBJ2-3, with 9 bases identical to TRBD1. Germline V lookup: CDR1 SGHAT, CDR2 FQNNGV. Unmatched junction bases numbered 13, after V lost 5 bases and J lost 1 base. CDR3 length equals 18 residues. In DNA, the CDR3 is TGTGCCAGCAGCCACCTACTAGGGGACAGGGAGGGCACAGATACGCAGTATTTT. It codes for CASSHLLGDREGTDTQYF.

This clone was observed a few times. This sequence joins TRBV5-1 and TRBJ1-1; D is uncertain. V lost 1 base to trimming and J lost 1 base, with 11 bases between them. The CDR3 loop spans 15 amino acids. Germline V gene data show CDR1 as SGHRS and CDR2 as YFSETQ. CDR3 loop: CASSLSGIGNTEAFF. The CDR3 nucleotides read TGCGCCAGCAGCTTGTCCGGGATCGGGAACACTGAAGCTTTCTTT.

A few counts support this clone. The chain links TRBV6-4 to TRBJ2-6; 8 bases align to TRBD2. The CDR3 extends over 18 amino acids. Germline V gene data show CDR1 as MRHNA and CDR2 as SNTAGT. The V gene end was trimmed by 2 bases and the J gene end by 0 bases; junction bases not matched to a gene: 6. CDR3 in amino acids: CASSDAGGPFSGANVLTF. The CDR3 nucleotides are TGTGCCAGCAGTGACGCGGGGGGTCCCTTCTCTGGGGCCAACGTCCTGACTTTC.

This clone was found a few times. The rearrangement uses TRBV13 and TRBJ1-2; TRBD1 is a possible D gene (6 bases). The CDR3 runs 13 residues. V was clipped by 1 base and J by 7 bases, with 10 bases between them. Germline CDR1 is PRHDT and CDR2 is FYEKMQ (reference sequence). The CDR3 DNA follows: TGTGCCAGCAGCTTAGACAGGGCGTCTGGCTACACCTTC. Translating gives CASSLDRASGYTF.

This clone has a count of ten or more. CDR3 bases: TGCAGCGTTGAAGCGGAGCCAGGGAATGAGCAGTTCTTC. This sequence encodes CSVEAEPGNEQFF. The chain has TRBV29-1 and TRBJ2-1; the D gene is possibly TRBD1 (5 bases). This CDR3 is built from 13 residues. V was pared by 1 base and J by 7 bases, with 11 bases between. Germline CDR1 is SQVTM and CDR2 is ANQGSEA.

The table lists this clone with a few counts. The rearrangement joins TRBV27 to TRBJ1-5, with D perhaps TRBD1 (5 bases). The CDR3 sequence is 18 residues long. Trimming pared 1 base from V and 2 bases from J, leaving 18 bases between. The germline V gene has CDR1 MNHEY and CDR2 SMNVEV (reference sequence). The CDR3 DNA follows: TGTGCCAGCAGTTTATTCGGGGGACTTCGAATGGGCAATCAGCCCCAGCATTTT. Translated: CASSLFGGLRMGNQPQHF.

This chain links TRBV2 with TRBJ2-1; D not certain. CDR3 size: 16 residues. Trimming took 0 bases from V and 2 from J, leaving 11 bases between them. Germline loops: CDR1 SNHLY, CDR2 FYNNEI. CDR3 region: CASSEALRQPYNEQFF. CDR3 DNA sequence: TGTGCCAGCAGTGAAGCGCTTCGACAACCCTACAATGAGCAGTTCTTC.

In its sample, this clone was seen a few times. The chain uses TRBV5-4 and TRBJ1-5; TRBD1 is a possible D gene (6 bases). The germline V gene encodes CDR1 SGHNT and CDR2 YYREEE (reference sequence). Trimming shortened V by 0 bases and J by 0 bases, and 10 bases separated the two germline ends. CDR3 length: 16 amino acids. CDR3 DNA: TGTGCCAGCAGCTTGGGGGGGCCCGTTAGCAATCAGCCCCAGCATTTT. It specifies CASSLGGPVSNQPQHF. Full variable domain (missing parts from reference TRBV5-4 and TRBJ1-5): ETGVTQSPTHLIKTRGQQVTLRCSSQSGHNTVSWYQQALGQGPQFIFQYYREEENGRGNFPPRFSGLQFPNYSSELNVNALELDDSALYLCASSLGGPVSNQPQHFGDGTRLSIL.

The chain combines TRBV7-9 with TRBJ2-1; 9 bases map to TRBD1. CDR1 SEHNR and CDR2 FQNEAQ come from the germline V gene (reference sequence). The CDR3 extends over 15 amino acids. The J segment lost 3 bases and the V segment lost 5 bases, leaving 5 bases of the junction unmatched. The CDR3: CASSPGTGLYNEQFF. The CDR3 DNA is TGTGCCAGCAGCCCCGGGACAGGGCTCTACAATGAGCAGTTCTTC.

CDR3 DNA sequence: TGTGCCAGCAGTCCTGACAGGGGATCAGAGACCCAGTACTTC. Its protein is CASSPDRGSETQYF. The chain is built from TRBV27 and TRBJ2-5; TRBD1 matches 8 bases. CDR3 length equals 14 residues. Germline CDR1 and CDR2: MNHEY and SMNVEV (reference sequence). V shed 5 bases, J shed 4 bases, and the junction held 6 bases outside the gene matches.

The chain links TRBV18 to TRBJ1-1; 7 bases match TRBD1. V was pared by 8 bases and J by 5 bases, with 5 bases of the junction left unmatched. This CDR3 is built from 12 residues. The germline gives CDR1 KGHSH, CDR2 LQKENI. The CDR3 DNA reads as TGTGCCAGCCGGGACAGCGGTACTGAAGCTTTCTTT. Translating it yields CASRDSGTEAFF.

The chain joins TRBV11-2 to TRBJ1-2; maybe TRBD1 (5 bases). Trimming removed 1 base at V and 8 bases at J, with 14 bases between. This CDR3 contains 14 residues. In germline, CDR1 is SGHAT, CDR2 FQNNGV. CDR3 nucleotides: TGTGCCAGCAGCTTAGCGTCAGGAGGGGACGGCTACACCTTC. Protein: CASSLASGGDGYTF.

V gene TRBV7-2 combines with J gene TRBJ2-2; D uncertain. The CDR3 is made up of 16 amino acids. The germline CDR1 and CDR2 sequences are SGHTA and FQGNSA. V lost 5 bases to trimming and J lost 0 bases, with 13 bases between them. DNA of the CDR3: TGTGCCAGCAGCCCCGAGGCCAGAGCGAACACCGGGGAGCTGTTTTTT. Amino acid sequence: CASSPEARANTGELFF.

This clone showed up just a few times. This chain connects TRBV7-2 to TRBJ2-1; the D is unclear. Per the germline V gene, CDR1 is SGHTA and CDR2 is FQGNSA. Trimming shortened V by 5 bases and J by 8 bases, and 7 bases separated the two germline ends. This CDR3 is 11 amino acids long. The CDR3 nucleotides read TGTGCCAGCAGCGTGTTATATGAGCAGTTCTTC. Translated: CASSVLYEQFF.

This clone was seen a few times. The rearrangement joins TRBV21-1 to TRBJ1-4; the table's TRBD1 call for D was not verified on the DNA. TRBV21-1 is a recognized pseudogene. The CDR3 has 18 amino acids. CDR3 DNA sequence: TGTGCCAGCAGCACGCCCGGGACAGGGGGCTCCCCTAATGAAAAACTGTTTTTT. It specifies CASSTPGTGGSPNEKLFF.

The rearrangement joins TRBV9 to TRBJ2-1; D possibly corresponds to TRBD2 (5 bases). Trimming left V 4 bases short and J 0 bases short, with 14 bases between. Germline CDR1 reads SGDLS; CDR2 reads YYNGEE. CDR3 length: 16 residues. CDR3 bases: TGTGCCAGCAGCTCCCGGGGAGACGACTCCTACAATGAGCAGTTCTTC. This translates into CASSSRGDDSYNEQFF.

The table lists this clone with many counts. The CDR3 here is CASSRDTTPREQYF. CDR3 sequence (DNA): TGTGCCAGCAGCCGAGACACTACACCCCGGGAGCAGTACTTC. The chain has TRBV14 and TRBJ2-7; D ambiguous. From germline, CDR1 is SGHDN and CDR2 FVKESK. V was shortened by 4 bases and J by 7 bases, with 17 bases between the two germline ends. CDR3 length: 14 residues.

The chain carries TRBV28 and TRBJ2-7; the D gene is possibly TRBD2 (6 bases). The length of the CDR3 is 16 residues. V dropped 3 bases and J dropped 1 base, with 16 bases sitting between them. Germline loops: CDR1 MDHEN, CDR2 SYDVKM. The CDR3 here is CASSFGAGQQSYEQYF. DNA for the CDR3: TGTGCCAGCAGTTTTGGCGCGGGGCAGCAGTCCTACGAGCAGTACTTC.

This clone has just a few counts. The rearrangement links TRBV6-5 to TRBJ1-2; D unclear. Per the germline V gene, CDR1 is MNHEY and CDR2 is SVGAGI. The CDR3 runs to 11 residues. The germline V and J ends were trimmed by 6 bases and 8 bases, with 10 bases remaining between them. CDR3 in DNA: TGTGCCAGCAGGTCCAGGAACGGCTACACCTTC. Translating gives CASRSRNGYTF.

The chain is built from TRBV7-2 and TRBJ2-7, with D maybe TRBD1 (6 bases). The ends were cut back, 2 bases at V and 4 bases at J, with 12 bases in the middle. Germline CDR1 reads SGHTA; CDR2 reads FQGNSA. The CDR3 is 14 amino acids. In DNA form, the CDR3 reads TGTGCCAGCAGCTTACAGGGGTCTTCTTACGAGCAGTACTTC. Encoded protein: CASSLQGSSYEQYF. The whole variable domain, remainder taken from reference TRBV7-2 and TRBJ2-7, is GAGVSQSPSNKVTEKGKDVELRCDPISGHTALYWYRQSLGQGLEFLIYFQGNSAPDKSGLPSDRFSAERTGGSVSTLTIQRTQQEDSAVYLCASSLQGSSYEQYFGPGTRLTVT.